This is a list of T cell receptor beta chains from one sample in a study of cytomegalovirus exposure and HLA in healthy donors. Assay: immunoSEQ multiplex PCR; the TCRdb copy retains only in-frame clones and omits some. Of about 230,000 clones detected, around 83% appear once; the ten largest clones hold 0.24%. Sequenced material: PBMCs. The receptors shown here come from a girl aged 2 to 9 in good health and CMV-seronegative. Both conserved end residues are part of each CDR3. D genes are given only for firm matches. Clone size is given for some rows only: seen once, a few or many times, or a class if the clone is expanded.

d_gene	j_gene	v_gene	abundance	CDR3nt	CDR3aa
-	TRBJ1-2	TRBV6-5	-	TGTGCCAGCAGTTCCGTTCGTGGCTACACCTTC	CASSSVRGYTF
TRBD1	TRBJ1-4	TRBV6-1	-	TGTGCCAGCAGTGGAATGGGACAGTCATTCGGTCGAAAACTGCTTTTT	CASSGMGQSFGRKLLF
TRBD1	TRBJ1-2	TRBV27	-	TGTGCCAGCAAAAGGGACAGGGGGCTCGACTATGGCTACACCTTC	CASKRDRGLDYGYTF
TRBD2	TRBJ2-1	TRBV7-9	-	TGTGCCAGCAGCCATAGCGGGAGGTTCAATGGCAATGAGCAGTTCTTC	CASSHSGRFNGNEQFF
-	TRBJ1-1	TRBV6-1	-	TGTGCCAGCAGGGTCAAGGGGTGGACTGAAGCTTTCTTT	CASRVKGWTEAFF
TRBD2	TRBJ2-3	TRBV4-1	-	TGCGCCAGCAGCGAAAGGACTAGCGGGAGTATGGGGACAGATACGCAGTATTTT	CASSERTSGSMGTDTQYF
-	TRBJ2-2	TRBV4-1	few	TGCGCCAGCAGCCAAGGGCTCCTCCCGAACACCGGGGAGCTGTTTTTT	CASSQGLLPNTGELFF
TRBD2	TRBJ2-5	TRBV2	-	TGTGCCAGCAGTGAAGCGCCGGGACTAGCGGAAGAGACCCAGTACTTC	CASSEAPGLAEETQYF
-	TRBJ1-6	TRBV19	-	TGTGCCAGTAGTATGGTCCGCATCCGGGAGAATTCACCCCTCCACTTT	CASSMVRIRENSPLHF
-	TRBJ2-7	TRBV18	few	TGTGCCAGCTCACCGGGGCGGGAATCCTACGAGCAGTACTTC	CASSPGRESYEQYF
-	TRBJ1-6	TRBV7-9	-	TGTGCCAGCAGCTTACTAAATTCACCCCTCCACTTT	CASSLLNSPLHF
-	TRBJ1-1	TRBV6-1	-	TGTGCCGCAGGCGCAGGTGGCACTGAAGCTTTCTTT	CAAGAGGTEAFF
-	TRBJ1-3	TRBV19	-	TGTGCCAGTAGTATTGAGGGCGTCATCGGAAACACCATATATTTT	CASSIEGVIGNTIYF
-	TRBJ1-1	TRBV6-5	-	TGTGCCAGCAGTTACTCGACCAGGGCAGGCACTGAAGCTTTCTTT	CASSYSTRAGTEAFF
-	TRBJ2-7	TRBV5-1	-	TGCGCCAGCAGCTTGGTAGGGGGGGGCTACGAGCAGTACTTC	CASSLVGGGYEQYF
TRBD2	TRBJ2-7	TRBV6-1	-	TGTGCCAGCTGTCGGACTAGCGGGGGCTACGAGCAGTACTTC	CASCRTSGGYEQYF